Listed here are 20 T cell receptor beta chains from one sample, sequenced in a study of blood T cells in healthy people across ages. Alongside a J-beta primer mix, a sample-barcoded 5' primer served in a second PCR lasting roughly 6 to 11 cycles. TCRdb itself ran the 5' RACE reads through MiXCR, one entry per CDR3 protein. In the table there are around 850,000 distinct CDR3 sequences, 36% of which are singletons. The material sequenced was blood. Every receptor here comes from a man aged 18 to 30 in good health.

This clonotype was seen more than once but under ten times. The chain carries TRBV15 and TRBJ1-1; no clear D gene. Germline V gives CDR1 LNHNV, CDR2 YYDKDF (reference sequence). Trimming cost V 1 base and J 4 bases, with 10 bases left between them. This CDR3 comprises 14 residues. CDR3 protein: CATSRGAIPTEAFF. The DNA for the CDR3 is TGTGCCACCAGCAGAGGGGCAATCCCCACTGAAGCTTTCTTT.

On this clonotype itself: At one of its ends the junction is not consistent with the germline gene, which may arise from a read error. The chain recombines TRBV20-1 with TRBJ1-1; D is uncertain. The CDR3 contains 11 residues. Germline values: CDR1 DFQATT, CDR2 SNEGSKA (reference sequence). The CDR3 DNA is TGCAGTGGAGCGGGCTTCACTGTAGCTTTCTTT. It is translated as CSGAGFTVAFF.

The chain links TRBV14 to TRBJ2-7; D unresolved. The germline gives CDR1 SGHDN, CDR2 FVKESK. This CDR3 region has 14 residues. V lost 4 bases and J 0 bases, leaving 10 bases between the germline ends. Here the CDR3 reads CASSLHQSSYEQYF. CDR3 DNA sequence: TGTGCCAGCAGCCTACACCAGAGCTCCTACGAGCAGTACTTC.

The V and J genes are TRBV6-2 or TRBV6-3 and TRBJ1-5; D is ambiguous. Germline V gives CDR1 MNHEY, CDR2 SVGEGT. The germline V and J ends were trimmed by 2 bases and 5 bases, with 10 bases remaining between them. The CDR3 covers 14 residues. The CDR3, as DNA: TGTGCCAGCAGTTACCACAGTAGGGATCAGCCCCAGCATTTT. This translates into CASSYHSRDQPQHF.

This chain joins TRBV12-3 or TRBV12-4 and TRBJ1-4; D is ambiguous. The CDR3 contains 16 residues. Trimming removed 2 bases from V and 4 bases from J, with 14 bases in between. The CDR3 bases are TGTGCCAGCAGTTTATTCCGAGGGCCACTTAATGAAAAACTGTTTTTT. It encodes CASSLFRGPLNEKLFF.

This clonotype was found many times. This chain links TRBV4-3 with TRBJ2-1; a possible D gene is TRBD1 (5 bases). Trimming removed 0 bases from V and 8 bases from J, with 14 bases in between. This CDR3 contains 15 residues. Germline-derived CDR1 and CDR2 are LGHNA and YSLEER. The CDR3 nucleotides are TGCGCCAGCAGCCAAGACGGACAACGACGGGATGAGCAGTTCTTC. It yields the protein CASSQDGQRRDEQFF.

This clonotype was seen many times. V is TRBV7-2 and J is TRBJ1-2; no firm D call. The germline V gene encodes CDR1 SGHTA and CDR2 FQGNSA. The CDR3 extends over 12 amino acids. Between the trimmed V and J ends, which lost 2 bases and 6 bases, there was a span of 7 bases. DNA for the CDR3: TGTGCCAGCAGCTTAATGGATAATGGCTACACCTTC. Its translation is CASSLMDNGYTF.

This clonotype was recorded only once. V usage is TRBV14 and J usage is TRBJ2-1; TRBD2 might be the D (5 bases). V was pared by 0 bases and J by 0 bases, with 24 bases between. The CDR3 length is 21 residues. The germline CDR1 and CDR2 sequences are SGHDN and FVKESK. The CDR3 protein is CASSQDRGLRRITSSYNEQFF. The CDR3 DNA follows: TGTGCCAGCAGCCAAGATCGCGGACTCCGACGAATAACCTCCTCCTACAATGAGCAGTTCTTC.

The chain carries TRBV19 and TRBJ1-5; D call uncertain. The CDR3 runs 15 residues. Trimming took off 7 bases at V and 2 bases at J, with 15 bases between the two ends. CDR1 and CDR2 (germline): LNHDA, SQIVND (reference sequence). As DNA, the CDR3 is TGTGCCAGTACCCCCGGAGCTCTGGGCAATCAGCCCCAGCATTTT. Protein product: CASTPGALGNQPQHF.

In its sample, this clonotype was seen a few times. J is TRBJ2-5 and V is TRBV13; TRBD1 aligns across 8 bases. In germline, CDR1 is PRHDT, CDR2 FYEKMQ (reference sequence). With V trimmed by 5 bases and J by 0 bases, 14 bases remained unmatched. The CDR3 is 18 residues long. The CDR3: CASSADRGLIRNQETQYF. In nucleotides, the CDR3 is TGTGCCAGCAGCGCAGACAGGGGACTCATCCGGAACCAAGAGACCCAGTACTTC.

This sequence joins TRBV5-1 and TRBJ1-5; D is unclear. The germline V gene has CDR1 SGHRS and CDR2 YFSETQ. Trimming stripped 2 bases from V and 7 bases from J, with 1 base between. The CDR3 contains 10 residues. CDR3 nucleotide sequence: TGCGCCAGCAGCTTCCAGCCCCAGCATTTT. Its protein product is CASSFQPQHF.

V is TRBV3-1 and J is TRBJ2-3; TRBD2 is a possible D gene (6 bases). There are 16 residues in the CDR3. Germline CDR1 and CDR2: LGHDT and YNNKEL (reference sequence). V lost 3 bases and J 1 base, leaving 14 bases between the germline ends. As DNA, the CDR3 is TGTGCCAGCAGCCACGGGGCGGGGAGACGCACAGATACGCAGTATTTT. Protein sequence: CASSHGAGRRTDTQYF.

The chain's CDR3 is CASSPRTGGGFNQPQHF. CDR3 bases: TGTGCCAGCAGCCCTAGGACAGGGGGCGGCTTCAATCAGCCCCAGCATTTT. The V gene is TRBV4-2, the J gene TRBJ1-5; 11 bases fit TRBD1. Germline-derived CDR1 and CDR2 are LGHNA and YNFKEQ. After removal of 4 bases from V and 3 bases from J, the junction contained 8 bases not matched to a gene. The CDR3 has 17 amino acids.

This chain connects TRBV7-2 to TRBJ1-5, with D possibly matching TRBD1 (5 bases). The CDR3 totals 16 residues. The germline CDR1 and CDR2 sequences are SGHTA and FQGNSA. The V gene lost 3 bases and the J gene lost 0 bases, with 12 bases spanning the gap. CDR3 loop: CASSFRDPRSNQPQHF. The CDR3 nucleotides are TGTGCCAGCAGCTTCCGGGACCCTCGTAGCAATCAGCCCCAGCATTTT.

In its sample, this clonotype was seen a few times. V and J are TRBV12-5 and TRBJ2-1, with D possibly TRBD1 on 6 matching bases. Trimming stripped 4 bases from V and 7 bases from J, with 17 bases between. Germline V gene lookup returns CDR1 LGHNT and CDR2 FRNRAP. There are 15 residues in the CDR3. Written as DNA, the CDR3 is TGTGCTAGTGGTTATCTACCGACAGGAAAGAATGAGCAGTTCTTC. Amino acid sequence: CASGYLPTGKNEQFF.

The chain links TRBV20-1 to TRBJ2-1; TRBD2 matches at 8 bases. Per germline, CDR1 DFQATT and CDR2 SNEGSKA (reference sequence). The CDR3 has 16 amino acids. Losses at the gene ends were 6 bases for V and 5 bases for J; bases not matched to a gene: 15. The CDR3 nucleotides read TGCAGTGCCGATTACCTTAGCGGGGAGTCCCACAATGAGCAGTTCTTC. Amino acid sequence: CSADYLSGESHNEQFF.

This clonotype was seen more than once but under ten times. The chain carries TRBV3-1 and TRBJ2-7, with D perhaps matching TRBD1 (6 bases). Trimming shortened V by 3 bases and J by 2 bases, and 11 bases separated the two germline ends. Germline lookup yields CDR1 LGHDT and CDR2 YNNKEL (reference sequence). The CDR3 is made up of 14 amino acids. CDR3 DNA sequence: TGTGCCAGCAGCCACGGGACAAGGACCTACGAGCAGTACTTC. This translates into CASSHGTRTYEQYF.

This sequence joins TRBV15 and TRBJ1-2; the D gene is possibly TRBD1 (5 bases). CDR3 size: 16 residues. Trimming cost V 0 bases and J 4 bases, with 15 bases left between them. The germline gives CDR1 LNHNV, CDR2 YYDKDF (reference sequence). The CDR3 reads CATSRDVRGPRYGYTF. CDR3 nucleotide sequence: TGTGCCACCAGCAGAGACGTGAGGGGTCCCCGCTATGGCTACACCTTC.

With regard to this clonotype: This sequence may be a read error, since a much larger clone differs from it by one base. This rearrangement joins TRBV5-1 to TRBJ2-7; TRBD2 matches 9 bases. This CDR3 is 17 amino acids long. Germline assignment: CDR1 SGHRS and CDR2 YFSETQ. Trimming at V came to 3 bases and at J to 7 bases, leaving 17 bases not matched to a gene. The CDR3 loop is CASSSMSGGHKDNEQYF. CDR3 bases: TGCGCCAGCAGCTCCATGAGCGGGGGGCATAAGGACAATGAGCAGTACTTC.

Remarks on this clonotype: A much larger clone sits a single nucleotide away, making a read error possible. The genes are TRBV10-3 and TRBJ2-3; 7 bases are shared with TRBD1. This CDR3 spans 15 amino acids. Per the germline V gene, CDR1 is ENHRY and CDR2 is SYGVKD. The CDR3, as DNA: TGTGCCGTCAGCCGGGGACAGCCTAGCACAGATACGCAGTATTTT. This gives the protein CAVSRGQPSTDTQYF.